The 28 T cell receptor beta chains in this list originate from one sample, sequenced in a study of tumor-infiltrating lymphocytes in oesophageal squamous cell carcinoma listed by TCRdb under 2016. Library creation used PCR. Data came from an Illumina HiSeq 2000. TCRdb's own reprocessing of the public reads used fastp at Q25 and MiXCR and kept productive beta chains. Merged by CDR3 protein, the rows form single entries marked with the most common genes and DNA. The sample records 9,500 or so distinct CDR3 sequences, about 55% of which are singletons. The ten top clones hold about 33% of the sample. Sequenced: esophageal tumor tissue. The receptors stem from a male donor with esophageal squamous cell carcinoma.

Comment on this clonotype: Here the CDR3 omits its conserved ending phenylalanine or tryptophan, so a read error is the likely source. The limits of the CDR3 on the DNA are not certain, so only TCRdb's listed CDR3 is given. The chain is built from TRBV6-6 and TRBJ2-1; the table's D call TRBD2 went unverified against the DNA. Looked up from germline, CDR1 is MNHNY and CDR2 is SVGAGI (reference sequence). Ends included, the CDR3 has 20 residues. The chain's CDR3 is CASSYSGLAGEGAETQYFGS.

In nucleotides, the CDR3 is TGTGCCAGCTCAACCACCGGGACAGGGATAGTGACCCAGTACTTC. It encodes CASSTTGTGIVTQYF. The gene calls are TRBV6-6 and TRBJ2-5; TRBD1 matches 9 bases. CDR1 and CDR2 (germline): MNHNY, SVGAGI (reference sequence). V dropped 8 bases and J dropped 7; count of bases not matched to a gene: 14. The CDR3 spans 15 residues.

This sequence joins TRBV7-6 and TRBJ2-4, with 10 bases identical to TRBD1. The better agreement between TRBJ2-7 and the DNA end casts doubt on the J call. Germline V gives CDR1 SGHVS, CDR2 FNYEAQ. The CDR3 consists of 13 residues. CDR3 DNA: TGTGCCAGCAGCTGGGGACAGGGGTACGAGCAGTACTTC. This encodes CASSWGQGYEQYF.

This clonotype has ten or more counts. The V and J genes are TRBV9 and TRBJ1-2; 10 nucleotides align to TRBD1. J lost 3 bases, V lost 4 bases, and 3 bases had no gene match. The CDR3 has 14 residues. The V gene's germline CDR1 is SGDLS and CDR2 YYNGEE. The DNA for the CDR3 is TGTGCCAGCAGCCCCGACAGGGGGCACTATGGCTACACCTTC. It encodes CASSPDRGHYGYTF.

This clonotype was detected ten times or more. J is TRBJ2-5 and V is TRBV19; perhaps TRBD1 as D (6 bases). There are 13 residues in the CDR3. Germline V CDR1 and CDR2: LNHDA, SQIVND (reference sequence). V was trimmed by 6 bases and J by 3 bases, leaving 11 bases between them. CDR3 in amino acids: CASSTGTKETQYF. The CDR3 DNA follows: TGTGCCAGTAGCACCGGGACAAAAGAGACCCAGTACTTC.

This chain links TRBV7-2 with TRBJ2-1; no clear D. The DNA end favors TRBJ2-7, so the J call may be wrong. This CDR3 has 13 amino acids. Germline V gene data show CDR1 as SGHTA and CDR2 as FQGNSA. The CDR3 DNA follows: TGTGCCAGCAGCTTAGCACGGTACAACGAGCAGTACTTC. It yields the protein CASSLARYNEQYF.

J is TRBJ2-3 and V is TRBV7-8; D gene uncertain. CDR1 and CDR2 (germline): SGHVS, FQNEAQ. V was pared by 0 bases and J by 0 bases, with 7 bases between. This CDR3 region has 15 residues. The CDR3 spells CASSLAPASTDTQYF. CDR3 sequence (DNA): TGTGCCAGCAGCTTAGCGCCGGCTAGCACAGATACGCAGTATTTT.

The chain recombines TRBV18 with TRBJ1-3; 7 bases are a match to TRBD1. The CDR3 has 14 residues. Germline CDR1 is KGHSH and CDR2 is LQKENI. V trimming: 5 bases; J trimming: 3 bases; junction bases outside the gene matches: 4. The CDR3: CASSYGTVGNTIYF. CDR3 DNA: TGTGCCAGCTCATATGGGACAGTTGGAAACACCATATATTTT.

The chain recombines TRBV12-3 or TRBV12-4 with TRBJ2-6; a weak D match, TRBD1 (6 bases). The length of the CDR3 is 13 residues. The V end lost 9 bases, the J end lost 4 bases, and 10 bases lay between the germline ends. CDR3 bases: TGTGCCAGTCAGGGGCCCGGGGCCAACGTCCTGACTTTC. Encoded protein: CASQGPGANVLTF.

The V gene is TRBV6-1, the J gene TRBJ2-3; D is tentatively TRBD1 or TRBD2 (5 bases each). Trimming cost V 7 bases and J 0 bases, with 11 bases left between them. The germline CDR1 and CDR2 sequences are MNHNS and SASEGT. The CDR3 loop spans 14 amino acids. CDR3 residues: CASTRGGSTDTQYF. In DNA, the CDR3 is TGTGCCAGCACCCGGGGCGGGAGCACAGATACGCAGTATTTT.

In nucleotides, the CDR3 is TGTGCCAGCACTTTCTCAGGACTAGCGGGAGTCAATGAGCAGTTCTTC. Translating gives CASTFSGLAGVNEQFF. This chain links TRBV6-1 with TRBJ2-1, with TRBD2 matching over 13 bases. The J segment lost 6 bases and the V segment lost 7 bases, leaving 9 bases of the junction unmatched. The germline gives CDR1 MNHNS, CDR2 SASEGT. The CDR3 sequence is 16 residues long.

This clonotype was observed a handful of times. The V gene is TRBV21-1, the J gene TRBJ2-2; the table's D call, TRBD1, has no DNA check behind it. TRBV21-1 is assigned pseudogene status. The CDR3 is made up of 13 amino acids. The CDR3 region has the DNA TGTGCCAGAGACAGGGCAATCACCGGGGAGCTGTTTTTT. Amino acid sequence: CARDRAITGELFF.

The V call is TRBV7-2, the J call TRBJ2-7; 9 bases agree with TRBD2. Gene TRBJ2-1 matches the end of the DNA better, so the J call may be wrong. This CDR3 comprises 15 residues. CDR1 and CDR2 (germline): SGHTA, FQGNSA. The CDR3 DNA is TGTGCCAGCAGCTTTCCGACTAGCGGAAACAATGAGCAGTTCTTC. As protein: CASSFPTSGNNEQFF.

This clonotype was recorded many times. The gene calls are TRBV2 and TRBJ1-5, with 7 bases lining up with TRBD1. V lost 6 bases and J lost 2; bases outside the gene matches: 7. The CDR3 is 15 residues long. CDR1 and CDR2 from the germline V gene are SNHLY and FYNNEI. This chain's CDR3 is CASRQNQGGNQPQHF. DNA for the CDR3: TGTGCCAGCAGGCAGAATCAGGGGGGCAATCAGCCCCAGCATTTT.

Here the CDR3 DNA reads TGTGCCAGCAGCCGACGGACTAGCGGGAGCACAGATACGCAGTATTTT. This encodes CASSRRTSGSTDTQYF. The genes are TRBV11-2 and TRBJ2-3; 11 bases map to TRBD2. The CDR3 runs to 16 residues. Germline CDR1 is SGHAT and CDR2 is FQNNGV. The J segment lost 0 bases and the V segment lost 5 bases, leaving 4 bases of the junction unmatched.

The chain joins TRBV7-3 to TRBJ2-7; 8 bases are shared with TRBD1. Per germline, CDR1 SGHTA and CDR2 FQGTGA. The CDR3 has 14 residues. Germline trimming cut 4 bases from V and 7 bases from J; bases unmatched to any gene: 9. The CDR3 protein is CASSSDRVGGEQYF. The CDR3, as DNA: TGTGCCAGCAGCTCGGACAGGGTGGGAGGAGAGCAGTACTTC.

J is TRBJ2-3 and V is TRBV7-1; 10 bases align to TRBD2. TRBV7-1 is marked as an open reading frame, function uncertain. CDR3 size: 16 residues. Germline trimming cut 5 bases from V and 0 bases from J; bases unmatched to any gene: 5. CDR3 bases: TGTGCCAGCAGCCAAACAGCGGGGGGGAGCACAGATACGCAGTATTTT. This codes for CASSQTAGGSTDTQYF.

By share of the sample, this clonotype is medium-sized. CDR3: CASRDNEADTQYF. As DNA, the CDR3 is TGTGCCAGCAGGGACAACGAGGCGGATACGCAGTATTTT. The chain is built from TRBV2 and TRBJ2-3; possible D gene TRBD1, 5 bases. Looked up from germline, CDR1 is SNHLY and CDR2 is FYNNEI. The CDR3 loop spans 13 amino acids. V was trimmed by 6 bases and J by 6 bases, leaving 13 bases between them.

This clonotype was counted a single time. This chain links TRBV7-2 with TRBJ2-1; the match to TRBD2 covers 7 bases. CDR1 and CDR2 (germline): SGHTA, FQGNSA. The CDR3 totals 16 residues. V trimming: 4 bases; J trimming: 5 bases; junction bases outside the gene matches: 11. The DNA for the CDR3 is TGTGCCAGCAGCTGGCGACTAGCAAGTAATCACAATGAGCAGTTCTTC. This encodes CASSWRLASNHNEQFF.

This clonotype was seen more than once but under ten times. V and J are TRBV7-9 and TRBJ1-2, with D perhaps TRBD1 (6 bases). Trimming pared 5 bases from V and 1 base from J, leaving 11 bases between. The CDR3 length is 14 residues. Germline V lookup: CDR1 SEHNR, CDR2 FQNEAQ (reference sequence). Here the CDR3 reads CASSQGHGNYGYTF. CDR3 DNA: TGTGCCAGCAGCCAGGGACATGGTAACTATGGCTACACCTTC.

V is TRBV19 and J is TRBJ2-3; TRBD2 might be the D (7 bases). CDR1 is LNHDA, CDR2 SQIVND, per germline (reference sequence). With 4 bases removed from V and 11 bases from J, the gap between germline ends came to 37 bases. The CDR3 runs 20 residues. CDR3 protein: CASSKDGAFNPQGRGDLQYF. DNA for the CDR3: TGTGCCAGTAGTAAAGACGGAGCCTTCAATCCCCAGGGGAGGGGTGATCTGCAGTATTTT.

The rearrangement uses TRBV5-3 and TRBJ2-3; TRBD2 agrees at 7 bases. Being an ORF, TRBV5-3 has a function that is uncertain. The length of the CDR3 is 17 residues. Trimming at V came to 4 bases and at J to 2 bases, leaving 13 bases not matched to a gene. The CDR3 reads CARSPVLLARVTDTQYF. CDR3 coding DNA: TGTGCCAGAAGCCCCGTCCTACTAGCGAGAGTCACAGATACGCAGTATTTT.

The chain couples TRBV24-1 to TRBJ2-1, with TRBD2 matching over 10 bases. Gene TRBJ2-5 matches the end of the DNA better, so the J call may be wrong. CDR1 and CDR2 from the germline V gene are KGHDR and SFDVKD. This CDR3 region has 15 residues. This chain's CDR3 is CATSGTSGAQETQYF. The CDR3 coding sequence is TGTGCCACCAGTGGGACTAGCGGTGCACAAGAGACCCAGTACTTC.

Comments on this clonotype: Given the absence of the conserved phenylalanine or tryptophan at the CDR3 end, a read error is likely. The rearrangement uses TRBV6-1 and TRBJ2-1; TRBD2 matches 9 bases. The length of the CDR3 is 15 residues. CDR1 and CDR2 (germline): MNHNS, SASEGT. The junction had 12 bases not matched to a gene; V was cut back by 11 bases and J by 4 bases. The chain's CDR3 is CAAKHRREGYNEQFL. The CDR3 region has the DNA TGTGCCGCCAAGCATAGGCGGGAGGGTTACAATGAGCAGTTCTTG.

The rearrangement joins TRBV6-1 to TRBJ2-7; TRBD1 aligns across 7 bases. The germline gives CDR1 MNHNS, CDR2 SASEGT. The CDR3 length is 14 residues. With V trimmed by 6 bases and J by 3 bases, 8 bases remained unmatched. The CDR3 sequence is CASSDTGVSYEQYF. The CDR3 coding sequence is TGTGCCAGCAGCGATACAGGGGTTAGCTACGAGCAGTACTTC.

V usage is TRBV28 and J usage is TRBJ1-1; no firm D call. Germline CDR1 reads MDHEN; CDR2 reads SYDVKM. The CDR3 has 15 residues. The ends were cut back, 1 base at V and 0 bases at J, with 9 bases in the middle. CDR3 bases: TGTGCCAGCAGTTTATCCGGGAACATGAACACTGAAGCTTTCTTT. It translates to CASSLSGNMNTEAFF.

The J gene is TRBJ1-1, the V gene TRBV12-3 or TRBV12-4; D is uncertain. The V end lost 4 bases, the J end lost 1 base, and 7 bases lay between the germline ends. The CDR3 consists of 13 residues. The CDR3 region is CASSYAGNTEAFF. CDR3 DNA sequence: TGTGCCAGCAGTTACGCGGGGAACACTGAAGCTTTCTTT.

This chain connects TRBV7-2 to TRBJ2-7; no firm D call. The better agreement between TRBJ2-1 and the DNA end casts doubt on the J call. Germline loops: CDR1 SGHTA, CDR2 FQGNSA. The CDR3 is made up of 11 amino acids. For the CDR3, the DNA is TGTGCCAGCAGCTACCACTACGAGCAGTTCTTC. Its protein is CASSYHYEQFF.